Here is one T cell receptor beta chain with its context. Its antigen remains unknown. This entry is derived from a study of long-term antiretroviral therapy in people with HIV. The authors ran the immunoSEQ assay, v3.0, at survey level. Clones were read by immunoSEQ multiplex PCR, and TCRdb kept only the in-frame ones, dropping some. The data contain 28,000 or so clones, roughly 84% of them singletons. Study-level findings and limits: Data on ART adherence, viral resistance or therapy changes were unavailable.

The V and J ends lost 0 bases and 6 bases respectively, with 14 bases between them. This CDR3 has 15 amino acids. Germline CDR1 LNHDA, CDR2 SQIVND (reference sequence). The chain employs TRBV19 and TRBJ1-1; the D gene is possibly TRBD1 (6 bases). The TCR sequence derives from a man in his late teens or twenties with HIV. The specimen comprised unsorted PBMCs, sampled 0.4 years after starting antiretroviral therapy. The CDR3 DNA is TGTGCCAGTAGTATAGACCAGAAACAGGGCGCTGAAGCTTTCTTT. Residues: CASSIDQKQGAEAFF.